The T cell receptor beta chain described here comes from a study of cytomegalovirus exposure and HLA in healthy donors. As for this clone: The antigen is not known.

From germline, CDR1 is SGHVS and CDR2 FQNEAQ. Deletions cut 0 bases from V and 4 bases from J, with 19 bases between. This CDR3 has 18 amino acids. PCR primers comprised 60 Vbeta and 13 Jbeta primers. TCRdb keeps only in-frame clones here, not all; method: immunoSEQ multiplex PCR. Among 150,000 or so clones listed, 65% to 85% were seen once. Overall study findings and caveats: A later analysis showed HLA-associated TCR beta chains outstripping equally common others in clonal expansion.

The V and J genes are TRBV7-8 and TRBJ2-1; D possibly corresponds to TRBD2 (8 bases). The clonotype comes from a man aged 40-49 years in good health and CMV-seropositive. Specimen: PBMCs. CDR3 sequence (DNA): TGTGCCAGCAGCTTAGCCGCCCGACAGGGCGGGGGGTACAATGAGCAGTTCTTC. This encodes CASSLAARQGGGYNEQFF.